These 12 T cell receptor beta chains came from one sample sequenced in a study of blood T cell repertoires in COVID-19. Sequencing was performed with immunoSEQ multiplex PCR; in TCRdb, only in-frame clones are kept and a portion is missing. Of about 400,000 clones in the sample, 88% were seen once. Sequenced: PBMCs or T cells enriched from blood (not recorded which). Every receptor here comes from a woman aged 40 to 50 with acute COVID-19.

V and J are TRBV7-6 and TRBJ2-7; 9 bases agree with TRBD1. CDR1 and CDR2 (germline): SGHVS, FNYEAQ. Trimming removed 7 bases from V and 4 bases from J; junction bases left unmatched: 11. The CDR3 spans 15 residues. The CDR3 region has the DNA TGTGCCAGCACCAACGGGGGGACAGGGACATACGAGCAGTACTTC. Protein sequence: CASTNGGTGTYEQYF.

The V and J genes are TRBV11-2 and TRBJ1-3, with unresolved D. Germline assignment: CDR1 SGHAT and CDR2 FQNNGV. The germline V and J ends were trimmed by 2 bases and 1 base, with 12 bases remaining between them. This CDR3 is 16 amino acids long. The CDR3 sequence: CASSLILGFSGNTIYF. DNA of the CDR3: TGTGCCAGCAGCTTAATTCTCGGGTTTTCTGGAAACACCATATATTTT.

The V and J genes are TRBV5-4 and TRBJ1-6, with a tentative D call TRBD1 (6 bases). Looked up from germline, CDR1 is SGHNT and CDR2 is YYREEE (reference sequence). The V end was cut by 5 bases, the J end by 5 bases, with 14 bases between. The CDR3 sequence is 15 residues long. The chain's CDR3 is CASRSQGTHNSPLHF. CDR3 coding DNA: TGTGCCAGCAGATCGCAGGGGACACATAATTCACCCCTCCACTTT.

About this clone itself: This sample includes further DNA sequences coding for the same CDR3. The CDR3 sequence is CASSHRTGDGYTF. The CDR3 DNA sequence: TGTGCCAGCAGCCACAGGACAGGGGATGGCTACACCTTC. J is TRBJ1-2 and V is TRBV3-1 (or the pseudogene TRBV3-2), with 9 bases matching TRBD1. CDR3 length: 13 amino acids. The V gene end was trimmed by 3 bases and the J gene end by 6 bases; junction bases not matched to a gene: 2. The germline V gene encodes CDR1 LGHDT and CDR2 YNNKEL (reference sequence).

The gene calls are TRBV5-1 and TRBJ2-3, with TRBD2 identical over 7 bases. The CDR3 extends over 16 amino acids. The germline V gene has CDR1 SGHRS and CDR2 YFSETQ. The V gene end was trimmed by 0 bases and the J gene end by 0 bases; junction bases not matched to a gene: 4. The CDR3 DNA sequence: TGCGCCAGCAGCTTGGAGGGGAGGGCTAGCACAGATACGCAGTATTTT. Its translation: CASSLEGRASTDTQYF.

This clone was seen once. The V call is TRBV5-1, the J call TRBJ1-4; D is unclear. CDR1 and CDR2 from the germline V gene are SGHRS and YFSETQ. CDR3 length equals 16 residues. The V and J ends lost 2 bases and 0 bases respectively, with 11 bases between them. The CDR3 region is CASSLVTGTTNEKLFF. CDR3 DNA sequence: TGCGCCAGCAGCTTAGTTACGGGTACAACTAATGAAAAACTGTTTTTT.

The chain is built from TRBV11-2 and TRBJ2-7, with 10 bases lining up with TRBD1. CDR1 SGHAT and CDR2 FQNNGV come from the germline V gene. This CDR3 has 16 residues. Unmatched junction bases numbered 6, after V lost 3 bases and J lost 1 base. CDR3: CASSLAWDRGSYEQYF. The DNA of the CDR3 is TGTGCCAGCAGCTTGGCCTGGGACAGGGGATCCTACGAGCAGTACTTC.

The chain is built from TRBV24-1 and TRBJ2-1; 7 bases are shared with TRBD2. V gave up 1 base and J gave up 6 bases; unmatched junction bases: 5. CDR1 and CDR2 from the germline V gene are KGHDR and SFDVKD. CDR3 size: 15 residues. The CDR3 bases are TGTGCCACCAGTGATTTTGTGGGGGGGAGCAATGAGCAGTTCTTC. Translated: CATSDFVGGSNEQFF.

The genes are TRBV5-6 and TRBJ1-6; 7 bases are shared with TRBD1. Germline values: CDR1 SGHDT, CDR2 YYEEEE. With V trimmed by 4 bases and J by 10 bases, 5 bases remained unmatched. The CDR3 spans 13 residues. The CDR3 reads CASSPTGVSPLHF. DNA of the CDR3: TGTGCCAGCAGCCCCACAGGGGTCTCACCCCTCCACTTT.

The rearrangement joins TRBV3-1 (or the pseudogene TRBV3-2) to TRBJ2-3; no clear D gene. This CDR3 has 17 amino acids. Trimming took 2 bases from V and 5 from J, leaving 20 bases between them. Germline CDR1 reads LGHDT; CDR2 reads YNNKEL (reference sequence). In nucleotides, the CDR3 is TGTGCCAGCAGCCAATCTTTCAGCGTCGCTGCGGTAGATACGCAGTATTTT. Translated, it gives CASSQSFSVAAVDTQYF.

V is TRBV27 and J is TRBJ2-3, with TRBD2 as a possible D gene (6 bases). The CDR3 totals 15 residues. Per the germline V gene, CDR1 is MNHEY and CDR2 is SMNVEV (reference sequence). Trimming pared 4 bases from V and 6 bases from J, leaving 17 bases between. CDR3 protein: CASSSPGGHGDTQYF. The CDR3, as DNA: TGTGCCAGCAGTTCCCCAGGAGGGCATGGGGATACGCAGTATTTT.

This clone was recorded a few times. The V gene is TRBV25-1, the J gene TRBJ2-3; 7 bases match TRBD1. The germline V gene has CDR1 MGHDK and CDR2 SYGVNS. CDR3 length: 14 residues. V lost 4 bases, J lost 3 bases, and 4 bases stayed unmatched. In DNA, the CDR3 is TGTGCCAGCAGTGGCCGACAGGGAACAGATACGCAGTATTTT. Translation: CASSGRQGTDTQYF.